A single T cell receptor beta chain is shown here with its context. What it recognizes is unknown. Repertoires were generated with immunoSEQ multiplex PCR, while TCRdb's copy carries only in-frame clones and drops some. The table includes about 66,000 clones, less than 85% detected once. The germline CDR1 and CDR2 sequences are SNHLY and FYNNEI. Trimming removed 4 bases at V and 2 bases at J, with 13 bases between. The CDR3 consists of 15 residues. The data were taken from a study of vaccination effects on CD4 cells after COVID-19. About the research overall: Samples gathered post-vaccine arrived a median of 72 days past the second dose.

Cultured cells yielded isolated CD4+ T cells after 10 days. It was two doses of either the BNT162b2 or mRNA-1273 vaccine that participants received. This TCR was recovered from a human donor who received a COVID-19 vaccine. This chain links TRBV2 with TRBJ2-3; maybe TRBD2 (7 bases). The sample here was CD4+ T cells from PBMCs cultured without peptide, taken after COVID-19 vaccination. The CDR3 loop reads CASSGEGGPTDTQYF. CDR3 nucleotides: TGTGCCAGCAGTGGTGAGGGGGGGCCCACAGATACGCAGTATTTT.